These 21 T cell receptor beta chains were all obtained from the same sample, sequenced in a study of T cells in Graves' hyperthyroidism and ophthalmopathy. Using RNA transcripts as the source, TCR beta CDR3 regions were amplified. Initially, a first-round RT-PCR of the TCR CDR3 employed the HTBI primer set. Via MiXCR, TCRdb re-called the multiplex PCR reads, giving one row per CDR3 protein. The sample includes around 420,000 distinct CDR3 sequences, roughly an eighth of them seen just once. The source material was blood. The receptor set was obtained from a young woman with Graves' hyperthyroidism.

V and J are TRBV5-1 and TRBJ2-5; possibly TRBD2 for D (6 bases). Trimming shortened V by 0 bases and J by 7 bases, and 16 bases separated the two germline ends. CDR3 length: 15 amino acids. Germline CDR1 is SGHRS and CDR2 is YFSETQ. The CDR3 sequence is CASSLDGGPWRTQYF. Here the CDR3 DNA reads TGCGCCAGCAGCTTGGACGGGGGACCTTGGAGGACCCAGTACTTC.

The chain couples TRBV4-1 to TRBJ1-5; tentatively, D is TRBD1 (6 bases). The length of the CDR3 is 16 residues. Trimming pared 3 bases from V and 7 bases from J, leaving 19 bases between. Germline V lookup: CDR1 MGHRA, CDR2 YSYEKL. CDR3 sequence: CASSQGGAGANQPQHF. The CDR3, as DNA: TGCGCCAGCAGCCAGGGAGGGGCAGGGGCGAACCAGCCCCAGCATTTT.

This clonotype was counted ten times or more. The chain recombines TRBV15 with TRBJ1-1; D not certain. Per germline, CDR1 LNHNV and CDR2 YYDKDF (reference sequence). The CDR3 extends over 16 amino acids. V lost 0 bases to trimming and J lost 0 bases, with 11 bases between them. Here the CDR3 DNA reads TGTGCCACCAGCAGAGAGGTGATCGGGATGAACACTGAAGCTTTCTTT. This gives the protein CATSREVIGMNTEAFF.

This clonotype was detected many times. The J gene is TRBJ2-1, the V gene TRBV5-1; 16 nucleotides match TRBD2. This CDR3 contains 17 residues. The J segment lost 4 bases and the V segment lost 5 bases, leaving 6 bases of the junction unmatched. Germline V gene sequence: CDR1 SGHRS, CDR2 YFSETQ. CDR3 sequence (DNA): TGCGCCAGCAGAGTCGGGACTAGCGGGAGGGGATACAATGAGCAGTTCTTC. It specifies CASRVGTSGRGYNEQFF.

To note about this clonotype: A much more abundant neighbour one base away suggests this may be a read error. Here the CDR3 DNA reads TGTGCCGGCAGTGATGACAGGGGGAATCAGCCCCAGCATTTT. This encodes CAGSDDRGNQPQHF. This rearrangement joins TRBV2 to TRBJ1-5, with TRBD1 identical over 9 bases. Germline V gene lookup returns CDR1 SNHLY and CDR2 FYNNEI. The CDR3 is 14 amino acids.

This clonotype was detected many times. The chain couples TRBV9 to TRBJ2-2; possibly TRBD2 for D (5 bases). V lost 2 bases and J lost 2, with 7 bases in between. Germline V lookup: CDR1 SGDLS, CDR2 YYNGEE. The CDR3 totals 14 residues. In DNA form, the CDR3 reads TGTGCCAGCAGCGTGACGGGAAACACCGGGGAGCTGTTTTTT. Translated: CASSVTGNTGELFF.

The genes are TRBV5-1 and TRBJ1-6; unclear D gene. The V end lost 1 base, the J end lost 5 bases, and 19 bases lay between the germline ends. Germline V CDR1 and CDR2: SGHRS, YFSETQ. This CDR3 has 18 residues. The DNA of the CDR3 is TGCGCCAGCAGCTTGAAAGAAATCACACGTTTGAATAATTCACCCCTCCACTTT. This encodes CASSLKEITRLNNSPLHF.

This clonotype was seen more than once but under ten times. The V call is TRBV13, the J call TRBJ2-1, with unresolved D. The CDR3 loop spans 14 amino acids. Germline V gene data show CDR1 as PRHDT and CDR2 as FYEKMQ (reference sequence). V lost 5 bases, J lost 15 bases, and 23 bases lay in between. The CDR3 nucleotides read TGTGCCAGCAGCAGTCATTCGGTCTCTCAAAAGACGTTCTTC. This gives the protein CASSSHSVSQKTFF.

This clonotype was detected many times. The V call is TRBV7-2, the J call TRBJ2-1, with 7 bases that match TRBD2. Germline trimming cut 3 bases from V and 12 bases from J; bases unmatched to any gene: 5. Per germline, CDR1 SGHTA and CDR2 FQGNSA. This CDR3 spans 12 amino acids. CDR3 protein: CASSFGGTSQFF. CDR3 DNA: TGTGCCAGCAGCTTCGGGGGGACCTCGCAGTTCTTC. Full variable domain (missing parts from reference TRBV7-2 and TRBJ2-1): GAGVSQSPSNKVTEKGKDVELRCDPISGHTALYWYRQSLGQGLEFLIYFQGNSAPDKSGLPSDRFSAERTGGSVSTLTIQRTQQEDSAVYLCASSFGGTSQFFGPGTRLTVL.

This chain connects TRBV11-2 to TRBJ2-2; D not certain. Trimming cost V 0 bases and J 0 bases, with 14 bases left between them. The germline CDR1 and CDR2 sequences are SGHAT and FQNNGV. CDR3 size: 18 residues. CDR3 coding DNA: TGTGCCAGCAGCTTAGAGCTAGGGCACTCCTCGAACACCGGGGAGCTGTTTTTT. Amino acid sequence: CASSLELGHSSNTGELFF.

This clonotype was seen more than once but under ten times. The rearrangement links TRBV12-3 or TRBV12-4 to TRBJ2-1; 11 bases are shared with TRBD2. This CDR3 is 19 amino acids long. V was pared by 6 bases and J by 1 base, with 14 bases of the junction left unmatched. This CDR3 is CASRSTPLLAGVSYNEQFF. CDR3 DNA: TGTGCCAGCAGGTCCACGCCCTTACTAGCGGGAGTATCCTACAATGAGCAGTTCTTC.

This clonotype has a count of ten or more. CDR3: CSVTGGANTGELFF. DNA for the CDR3: TGCAGCGTTACAGGGGGGGCGAACACCGGGGAGCTGTTTTTT. The chain joins TRBV29-1 to TRBJ2-2, with a weak D call TRBD1 (8 bases). Looked up from germline, CDR1 is SQVTM and CDR2 is ANQGSEA. The CDR3 covers 14 residues. V was cut by 5 bases and J by 0 bases, with 10 bases left in between.

This clonotype was counted only a few times. An end of the junction differs from the germline gene, which may be a read error. The chain joins TRBV5-1 to TRBJ2-7; the match to TRBD1 covers 7 bases. CDR3 length: 13 amino acids. Germline V gene sequence: CDR1 SGHRS, CDR2 YFSETQ. The DNA of the CDR3 is TGCGCCAGCAGGAGGGACAGTGTCTACAAGCAGTACTTC. The encoded protein is CASRRDSVYKQYF.

This clonotype was seen only a few times. This chain connects TRBV3-1 to TRBJ2-1, with 7 bases lining up with TRBD2. This CDR3 spans 17 amino acids. Germline V gives CDR1 LGHDT, CDR2 YNNKEL (reference sequence). Trimming cost V 6 bases and J 10 bases; bases outside gene matches: 21. The CDR3 sequence: CASRDTGLLDNPAEQFF. The CDR3 DNA follows: TGTGCCAGCAGAGACACGGGACTATTAGATAACCCCGCGGAGCAGTTCTTC.

This clonotype was seen at least ten times. The chain couples TRBV5-8 to TRBJ1-2; 7 bases line up with TRBD1. Germline V gene lookup returns CDR1 SGHTS and CDR2 YDEGEE. V was clipped by 4 bases and J by 2 bases; unmatched bases: 5. The CDR3 extends over 14 amino acids. For the CDR3, the DNA is TGTGCCAGCAGCGTACAGGGGATCAACTATGGCTACACCTTC. Protein sequence: CASSVQGINYGYTF.

The chain uses TRBV19 and TRBJ1-3; 9 bases are a match to TRBD1. Germline CDR1 is LNHDA and CDR2 is SQIVND (reference sequence). CDR3 length: 14 amino acids. J lost 5 bases, V lost 5 bases, and 4 bases had no gene match. As DNA, the CDR3 is TGTGCCAGTAGTCATGACAGGGGGAGAAACACCATATATTTT. Protein: CASSHDRGRNTIYF.

This clonotype was observed at least ten times. The V and J genes are TRBV20-1 and TRBJ2-5; the D call may be TRBD1 or TRBD2 (7 bases each). Germline-derived CDR1 and CDR2 are DFQATT and SNEGSKA (reference sequence). The CDR3 extends over 14 amino acids. Trimming took off 6 bases at V and 3 bases at J, with 17 bases between the two ends. The CDR3 loop is CSAARQGGKETQYF. In nucleotides, the CDR3 is TGCAGTGCGGCCCGACAGGGAGGGAAAGAGACCCAGTACTTC.

This clonotype has a count of ten or more. V is TRBV12-3 or TRBV12-4 and J is TRBJ2-3, with 10 bases lining up with TRBD2. J was trimmed by 3 bases and V by 6 bases; bases with no gene match: 3. The CDR3 runs 14 residues. CDR3 in amino acids: CASRISGRTDTQYF. The CDR3 DNA is TGTGCCAGCAGAATTAGCGGGAGGACAGATACGCAGTATTTT.

As regards this clonotype: This sequence may be a read error, since a much larger clone differs from it by one base. The chain is built from TRBV7-2 and TRBJ2-7; TRBD1 or TRBD2 may be the D gene (5 bases each). The CDR3 has 15 residues. Germline V gene lookup returns CDR1 SGHTA and CDR2 FQGNSA. CDR3 sequence: CASSSSPRDVYEQHF. The CDR3 bases are TGTGCCAGCAGCTCGTCGCCCCGGGACGTGTACGAGCAGCACTTC.

This clonotype was recorded a few times. This rearrangement joins TRBV10-3 to TRBJ1-2; D is unclear. The CDR3 contains 13 residues. The ends were cut back, 7 bases at V and 2 bases at J, with 11 bases in the middle. Germline CDR1 reads ENHRY; CDR2 reads SYGVKD. This CDR3 is CAITSGENYGYTF. CDR3 coding DNA: TGTGCCATCACCTCCGGGGAGAACTATGGCTACACCTTC.

This clonotype was counted ten times or more. The V call is TRBV7-9, the J call TRBJ2-7; 7 bases are shared with TRBD2. J gave up 0 bases and V 3 bases, and 2 bases lay outside the gene matches. The CDR3 spans 14 residues. The V gene's germline CDR1 is SEHNR and CDR2 FQNEAQ (reference sequence). The CDR3 DNA sequence: TGTGCCAGCAGCTTGACTAGCACCTCCTACGAGCAGTACTTC. This translates into CASSLTSTSYEQYF.